This passage covers 20 T cell receptor beta chains from one sample sequenced in a study of T cell responses to AZD1222 COVID-19 vaccine. The data were produced by immunoSEQ multiplex PCR, yet TCRdb's version contains in-frame clones alone and is incomplete. There are about 26,000 clones in the sample; 88% occur only once, and around 2.7% lies in the top ten. Source: peripheral blood, taken 28 days after the second AZD1222 dose. The receptors stem from an adult who received the AZD1222 COVID-19 vaccine.

The chain is built from TRBV6-5 and TRBJ2-6; D gene uncertain. Germline V CDR1 and CDR2: MNHEY, SVGAGI. Trimming removed 8 bases at V and 2 bases at J, with 10 bases between. The CDR3 consists of 14 residues. The CDR3 sequence: CASADGPGANVLTF. As DNA, the CDR3 is TGTGCCAGCGCCGACGGGCCTGGGGCCAACGTCCTGACTTTC.

This clone was seen only once. The chain has TRBV7-9 and TRBJ2-7; 7 nucleotides agree with TRBD1. The CDR3 runs 12 residues. The J segment lost 7 bases and the V segment lost 5 bases, leaving 5 bases of the junction unmatched. In germline, CDR1 is SEHNR, CDR2 FQNEAQ (reference sequence). The CDR3 loop is CASSPTGPEQYF. In DNA form, the CDR3 reads TGTGCCAGCAGCCCGACAGGGCCGGAGCAGTACTTC.

The J gene is TRBJ2-7, the V gene TRBV13, with TRBD2 matching 8 bases. This CDR3 spans 15 amino acids. Germline lookup yields CDR1 PRHDT and CDR2 FYEKMQ (reference sequence). The V gene end was trimmed by 0 bases and the J gene end by 2 bases; junction bases not matched to a gene: 3. The CDR3 here is CASSLGSGGAYEQYF. Written as DNA, the CDR3 is TGTGCCAGCAGCTTAGGGAGCGGGGGAGCCTACGAGCAGTACTTC.

The chain couples TRBV3-1 (or the pseudogene TRBV3-2) to TRBJ1-1, with D tentatively TRBD1 (6 bases). CDR3 length: 16 residues. Germline V gene lookup returns CDR1 LGHDT and CDR2 YNNKEL (reference sequence). V lost 3 bases and J 5 bases, leaving 19 bases between the germline ends. The CDR3 DNA reads as TGTGCCAGCAGCCAGGGGTCAGGGGAAGTAAGAACTGAAGCTTTCTTT. Its translation is CASSQGSGEVRTEAFF.

The chain couples TRBV3-1 (or the pseudogene TRBV3-2) to TRBJ2-1; tentatively, D is TRBD2 (6 bases). CDR3 length equals 11 residues. CDR1 is LGHDT and CDR2 is YNNKEL in the germline V gene (reference sequence). Trimming shortened V by 6 bases and J by 11 bases, and 11 bases separated the two germline ends. The CDR3 DNA reads as TGTGCCAGCAGTCGGGGGTATAAGCAGTTCTTC. Protein product: CASSRGYKQFF.

The chain is built from TRBV7-9 and TRBJ1-3; D possibly corresponds to TRBD1 (5 bases). CDR3 length: 15 amino acids. V lost 0 bases to trimming and J lost 4 bases, with 10 bases between them. The germline gives CDR1 SEHNR, CDR2 FQNEAQ (reference sequence). The CDR3 sequence is CASSLAGALGNTIYF. CDR3 nucleotides: TGTGCCAGCAGCTTAGCAGGGGCTTTAGGAAACACCATATATTTT.

The gene calls are TRBV29-1 and TRBJ1-1, with TRBD1 as a possible D gene (5 bases). CDR1 and CDR2 (germline): SQVTM, ANQGSEA. The CDR3 is 14 residues long. Trimming pared 6 bases from V and 6 bases from J, leaving 20 bases between. Here the CDR3 reads CSVTKGLGGAEAFF. CDR3 nucleotides: TGCAGCGTCACCAAGGGACTGGGGGGAGCTGAAGCTTTCTTT.

This chain links TRBV12-3 or TRBV12-4 with TRBJ2-3; D remains ambiguous. Trimming took 4 bases from V and 4 from J, leaving 6 bases between them. This CDR3 comprises 12 residues. The CDR3 DNA sequence: TGTGCCAGCAGTTACACGGCAGATACGCAGTATTTT. Protein sequence: CASSYTADTQYF.

The CDR3 reads CASSQAFGRVGYTF. In nucleotides, the CDR3 is TGCGCCAGCAGCCAAGCTTTCGGGAGGGTGGGATACACCTTC. The chain joins TRBV4-1 to TRBJ1-2; D call uncertain. The V end lost 1 base, the J end lost 11 bases, and 17 bases lay between the germline ends. The germline V gene encodes CDR1 MGHRA and CDR2 YSYEKL. The CDR3 extends over 14 amino acids.

This sequence joins TRBV7-9 and TRBJ2-7, with 8 positions matching TRBD2. CDR3 length equals 13 residues. CDR1 SEHNR and CDR2 FQNEAQ come from the germline V gene (reference sequence). V shed 5 bases and J 1 base; nucleotides not matched to a gene: 1. CDR3 sequence (DNA): TGTGCCAGCAGCCCGGGAGGGTCCTACGAGCAGTACTTC. It specifies CASSPGGSYEQYF.

CDR3 nucleotides: TGTGCCAGCAGAAAGACAGTCCAAGAGACCCAGTACTTC. Encoded protein: CASRKTVQETQYF. The rearrangement uses TRBV28 and TRBJ2-5; the D gene is possibly TRBD1 (5 bases). Germline values: CDR1 MDHEN, CDR2 SYDVKM. The V gene lost 6 bases and the J gene lost 1 base, with 9 bases spanning the gap. The CDR3 length is 13 residues.

In the case of this clone: Germline and junction disagree at one end, which may indicate a read error. The chain couples TRBV7-9 to TRBJ1-6; a weak D match, TRBD1 (5 bases). This CDR3 region has 15 residues. The V gene's germline CDR1 is SEHNR and CDR2 FQNEAQ (reference sequence). Here the CDR3 DNA reads TGTGCCAGCAGCTTAGGGGCGGGGGGTAATCCACCCCTCCACTTT. This encodes CASSLGAGGNPPLHF. Full variable domain (outside the CDR3, taken from reference TRBV7-9 and TRBJ1-6): DTGVSQNPRHKITKRGQNVTFRCDPISEHNRLYWYRQTLGQGPEFLTYFQNEAQLEKSRLLSDRFSAERPKGSFSTLEIQRTEQGDSAMYLCASSLGAGGNPPLHFGNGTRLTVT.

The CDR3 reads CASSQDPLAGGLSYNEQFF. The CDR3 nucleotides read TGTGCCAGCAGCCAAGATCCCCTAGCGGGGGGCCTCTCCTACAATGAGCAGTTCTTC. The chain uses TRBV3-1 (or the pseudogene TRBV3-2) and TRBJ2-1, with 11 bases that match TRBD2. Germline trimming cut 0 bases from V and 0 bases from J; bases unmatched to any gene: 7. This CDR3 is built from 19 residues. Germline V gene lookup returns CDR1 LGHDT and CDR2 YNNKEL (reference sequence).

V usage is TRBV4-3 and J usage is TRBJ1-2; D remains unclear. With 0 bases removed from V and 8 bases from J, the gap between germline ends came to 13 bases. There are 14 residues in the CDR3. Germline lookup yields CDR1 LGHNA and CDR2 YSLEER. CDR3 in DNA: TGCGCCAGCAGCCAAGATTTCGGGCCCTACGGCTACACCTTC. Protein sequence: CASSQDFGPYGYTF.

V is TRBV7-9 and J is TRBJ1-1; D gene ambiguous. This CDR3 contains 12 residues. Looked up from germline, CDR1 is SEHNR and CDR2 is FQNEAQ (reference sequence). Trimming took 0 bases from V and 4 from J, leaving 3 bases between them. The CDR3 spells CASSLAGTEAFF. The CDR3 region has the DNA TGTGCCAGCAGCTTAGCCGGCACTGAAGCTTTCTTT.

The chain carries TRBV19 and TRBJ2-7, with D unresolved. CDR3 length: 10 residues. V was cut by 9 bases and J by 3 bases, with 6 bases left in between. Germline V gene data show CDR1 as LNHDA and CDR2 as SQIVND (reference sequence). CDR3 coding DNA: TGTGCCAGCGATGACTACGAGCAGTACTTC. This translates into CASDDYEQYF.

The CDR3, as DNA: TGCGCCAGCAGCTTGCGCTACAGCACCGGGGAGCTGTTTTTT. Protein product: CASSLRYSTGELFF. The J gene is TRBJ2-2, the V gene TRBV5-1, with D unresolved. V lost 1 base, J lost 4 bases, and 8 bases lay in between. The CDR3 spans 14 residues. Germline lookup yields CDR1 SGHRS and CDR2 YFSETQ.

V usage is TRBV4-3 and J usage is TRBJ2-7, with D perhaps matching TRBD1 (5 bases). The CDR3 totals 15 residues. The germline gives CDR1 LGHNA, CDR2 YSLEER. Trimming cost V 0 bases and J 3 bases, with 12 bases left between them. The CDR3 region is CASSQDQGWGYEQYF. Written as DNA, the CDR3 is TGCGCCAGCAGCCAAGATCAGGGCTGGGGCTACGAGCAGTACTTC.

This rearrangement joins TRBV13 to TRBJ2-7; 7 bases line up with TRBD1. Germline V gives CDR1 PRHDT, CDR2 FYEKMQ (reference sequence). Trimming at V came to 5 bases and at J to 4 bases, leaving 5 bases not matched to a gene. This CDR3 contains 13 residues. The CDR3 protein is CASSQGGQYEQYF. DNA for the CDR3: TGTGCCAGCAGCCAAGGGGGACAGTACGAGCAGTACTTC.

V gene TRBV7-8 combines with J gene TRBJ1-2; no clear D gene. V was trimmed by 5 bases and J by 5 bases, leaving 12 bases between them. The CDR3 spans 13 residues. CDR1 is SGHVS and CDR2 is FQNEAQ in the germline V gene. CDR3 loop: CASSLSENYGYTF. In DNA form, the CDR3 reads TGTGCCAGCAGCCTCTCGGAGAATTATGGCTACACCTTC.